A single T cell receptor (beta chain) is shown here with its context. In the authors' methods: Estimation of nucleated cell counts relied on the amplification of reference gene primers. Assay: immunoSEQ multiplex PCR; the TCRdb copy retains only in-frame clones and omits some. D and trimming were read from the DNA, whereas the V and J calls and clone size are those reported in that table. This table has nearly 250,000 clones, roughly 88% appearing once. These data are taken from a study of blood T cell repertoires in COVID-19. Looking at the study overall: Donors in the United States, Italy and Spain gave samples during acute or convalescent COVID-19. PBMCs, B-cell-depleted T cells, or T cells were the source of the cDNA or gDNA that made up the material.

Per germline, CDR1 SEHNR and CDR2 FQNEAQ (reference sequence). V gave up 5 bases and J gave up 5 bases, with 9 bases separating them. The CDR3 is 12 amino acids. Patients at the Seattle site were enrolled during active infection and followed longitudinally. Sequenced material: peripheral blood. The chain carries TRBV7-9 and TRBJ2-5; D gene ambiguous. The TCR comes from a woman aged 80 or over with COVID-19, enrolled during active disease. The CDR3 coding sequence is TGTGCCAGCAGCGAGGTTGGGGAGACCCAGTACTTC. Its translation: CASSEVGETQYF.